Listed here are 6 T cell receptor beta chains from one sample, sequenced in a study of T cell repertoires in cytomegalovirus infection. TCRdb analysed the reads with MiXCR anew, one entry per CDR3 protein. The table records about 570,000 distinct CDR3 sequences, approximately 40% of them present only once. What these receptors recognize is not known. Sequenced here: cultured PBMCs, sampled from culture after CMV antigen stimulation. These receptors all come from a human donor in good health (CMV status not recorded). Some clones in this sample may be carry-over from other donors' samples.

Only a few counts were recorded for this clonotype. The V gene is TRBV7-2, the J gene TRBJ2-7; tentative D call: TRBD1 (6 bases). The CDR3 extends over 13 amino acids. Trimming pared 5 bases from V and 10 bases from J, leaving 18 bases between. Germline CDR1 and CDR2: SGHTA and FQGNSA. The CDR3 coding sequence is TGTGCCAGCAGCCCTACAGGGACCAACCAACAGTACTTC. Its translation is CASSPTGTNQQYF.

The chain joins TRBV7-6 to TRBJ1-1; D ambiguous. The CDR3 is made up of 15 amino acids. Trimming removed 3 bases at V and 3 bases at J, with 14 bases between. Germline V gene sequence: CDR1 SGHVS, CDR2 FNYEAQ. In nucleotides, the CDR3 is TGTGCCAGCAGCTTGGAAAGCCTTCTGGACACTGAAGCTTTCTTT. Its translation: CASSLESLLDTEAFF.

The chain uses TRBV20-1 and TRBJ2-1, with TRBD1 matching 12 bases. In germline, CDR1 is DFQATT, CDR2 SNEGSKA (reference sequence). The CDR3 length is 14 residues. With V trimmed by 3 bases and J by 10 bases, 7 bases remained unmatched. CDR3 protein: CSARGQGAFGEQFF. The CDR3 DNA is TGCAGTGCTAGGGGACAGGGGGCATTTGGGGAGCAGTTCTTC.

The table lists this clonotype with a few counts. V is TRBV7-2 and J is TRBJ2-7; D may be TRBD2 (5 bases). Germline V gives CDR1 SGHTA, CDR2 FQGNSA. The CDR3 has 15 amino acids. V was pared by 3 bases and J by 3 bases, with 15 bases between. Written as DNA, the CDR3 is TGTGCCAGCAGCTTCAAGCGGACCACTCACTACGAGCAGTACTTC. Translating gives CASSFKRTTHYEQYF. Using reference TRBV7-2 and TRBJ2-7 for the parts outside the CDR3, the full variable domain is GAGVSQSPSNKVTEKGKDVELRCDPISGHTALYWYRQSLGQGLEFLIYFQGNSAPDKSGLPSDRFSAERTGGSVSTLTIQRTQQEDSAVYLCASSFKRTTHYEQYFGPGTRLTVT.

The genes are TRBV12-3 or TRBV12-4 and TRBJ2-1; D may be TRBD1 (7 bases). The CDR3 spans 13 residues. The ends were cut back, 9 bases at V and 8 bases at J, with 17 bases in the middle. For the CDR3, the DNA is TGTGCCAGTGGAGGGGGCAGGGACCATGAGCAGTTCTTC. Its translation is CASGGGRDHEQFF.

The rearrangement uses TRBV19 and TRBJ1-1; D is ambiguous. Per germline, CDR1 LNHDA and CDR2 SQIVND (reference sequence). This CDR3 has 14 residues. The V gene lost 6 bases and the J gene lost 1 base, with 12 bases spanning the gap. CDR3 residues: CASRRQTKNTEAFF. CDR3 DNA: TGTGCCAGTAGAAGGCAAACAAAGAACACTGAAGCTTTCTTT.